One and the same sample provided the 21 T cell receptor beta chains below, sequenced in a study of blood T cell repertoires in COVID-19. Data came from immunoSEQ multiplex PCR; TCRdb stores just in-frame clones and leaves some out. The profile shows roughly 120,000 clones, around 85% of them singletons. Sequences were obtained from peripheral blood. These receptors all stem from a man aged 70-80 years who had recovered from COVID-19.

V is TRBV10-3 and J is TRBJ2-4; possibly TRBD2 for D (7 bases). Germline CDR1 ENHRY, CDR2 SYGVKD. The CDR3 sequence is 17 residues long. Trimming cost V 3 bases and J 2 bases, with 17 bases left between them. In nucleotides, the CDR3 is TGTGCCATCAGTGACCCGGGTGGGGGGGCGACCAAAAACATTCAGTACTTC. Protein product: CAISDPGGGATKNIQYF.

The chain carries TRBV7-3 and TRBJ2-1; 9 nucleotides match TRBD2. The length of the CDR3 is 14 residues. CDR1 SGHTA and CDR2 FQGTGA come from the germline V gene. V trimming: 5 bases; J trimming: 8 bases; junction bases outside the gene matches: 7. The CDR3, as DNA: TGTGCCAGCAGCCTAGCGGGGACCAAGGATGAGCAGTTCTTC. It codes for CASSLAGTKDEQFF.

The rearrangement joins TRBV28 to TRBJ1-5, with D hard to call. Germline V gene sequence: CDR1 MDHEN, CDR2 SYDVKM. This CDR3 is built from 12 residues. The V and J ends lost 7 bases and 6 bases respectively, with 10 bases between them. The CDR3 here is CASTEGFQPQHF. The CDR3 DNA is TGTGCCAGCACCGAGGGTTTTCAGCCCCAGCATTTT.

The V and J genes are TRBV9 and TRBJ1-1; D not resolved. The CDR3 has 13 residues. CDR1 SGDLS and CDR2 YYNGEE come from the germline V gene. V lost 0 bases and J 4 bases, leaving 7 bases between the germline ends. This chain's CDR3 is CASSVGSGTEAFF. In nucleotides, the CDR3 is TGTGCCAGCAGCGTAGGATCCGGCACTGAAGCTTTCTTT.

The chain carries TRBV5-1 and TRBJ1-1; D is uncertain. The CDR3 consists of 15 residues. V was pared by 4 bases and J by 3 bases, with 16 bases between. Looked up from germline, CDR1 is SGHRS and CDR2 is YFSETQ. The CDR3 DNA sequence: TGCGCCAGCAGCCCGGACGCCCTCGGGGACACTGAAGCTTTCTTT. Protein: CASSPDALGDTEAFF.

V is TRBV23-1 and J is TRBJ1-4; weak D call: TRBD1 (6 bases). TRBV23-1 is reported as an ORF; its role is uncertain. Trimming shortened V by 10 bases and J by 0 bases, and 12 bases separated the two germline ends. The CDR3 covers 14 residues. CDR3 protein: CANPQGATNEKLFF. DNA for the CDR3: TGCGCCAACCCACAGGGAGCAACTAATGAAAAACTGTTTTTT.

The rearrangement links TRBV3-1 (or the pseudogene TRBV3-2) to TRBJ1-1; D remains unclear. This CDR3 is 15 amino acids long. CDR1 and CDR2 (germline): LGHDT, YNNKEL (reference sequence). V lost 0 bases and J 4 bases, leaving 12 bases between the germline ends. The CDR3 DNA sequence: TGTGCCAGCAGCCAAGACTTTGAGTTCGGCACTGAAGCTTTCTTT. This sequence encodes CASSQDFEFGTEAFF.

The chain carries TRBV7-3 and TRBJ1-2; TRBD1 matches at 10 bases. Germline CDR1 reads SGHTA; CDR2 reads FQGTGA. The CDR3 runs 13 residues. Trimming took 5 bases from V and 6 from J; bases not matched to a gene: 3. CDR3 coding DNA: TGTGCCAGCAGCCCCGGACAGGGGGATGGCTACACCTTC. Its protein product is CASSPGQGDGYTF. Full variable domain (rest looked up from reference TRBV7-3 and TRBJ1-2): GAGVSQTPSNKVTEKGKYVELRCDPISGHTALYWYRQSLGQGPEFLIYFQGTGAADDSGLPNDRFFAVRPEGSVSTLKIQRTERGDSAVYLCASSPGQGDGYTFGSGTRLTVV.

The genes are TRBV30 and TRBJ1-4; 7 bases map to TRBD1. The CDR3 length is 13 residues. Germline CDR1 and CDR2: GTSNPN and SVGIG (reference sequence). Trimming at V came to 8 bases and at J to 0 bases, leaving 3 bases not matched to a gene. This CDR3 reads CAQGQTTNEKLFF. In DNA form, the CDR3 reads TGTGCCCAGGGACAGACAACTAATGAAAAACTGTTTTTT.

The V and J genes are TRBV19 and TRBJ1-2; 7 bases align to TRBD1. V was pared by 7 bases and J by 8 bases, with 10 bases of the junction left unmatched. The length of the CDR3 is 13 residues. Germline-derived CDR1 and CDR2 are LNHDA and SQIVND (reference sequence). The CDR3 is CASKIDRASGYTF. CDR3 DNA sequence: TGTGCCAGTAAAATTGACAGGGCTAGCGGCTACACCTTC.

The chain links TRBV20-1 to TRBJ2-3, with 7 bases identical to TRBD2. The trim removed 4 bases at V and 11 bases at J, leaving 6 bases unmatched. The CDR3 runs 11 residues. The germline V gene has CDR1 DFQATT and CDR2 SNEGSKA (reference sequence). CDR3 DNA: TGCAGTGCTAAAGCGGGGACGGGGCAGTATTTT. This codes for CSAKAGTGQYF.

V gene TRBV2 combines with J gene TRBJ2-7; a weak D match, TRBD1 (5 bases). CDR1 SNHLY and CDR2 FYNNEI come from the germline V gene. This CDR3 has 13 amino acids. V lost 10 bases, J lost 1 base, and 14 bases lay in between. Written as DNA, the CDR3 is TGTGCCAACATCGGTGGACAATCCTACGAGCAGTACTTC. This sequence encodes CANIGGQSYEQYF.

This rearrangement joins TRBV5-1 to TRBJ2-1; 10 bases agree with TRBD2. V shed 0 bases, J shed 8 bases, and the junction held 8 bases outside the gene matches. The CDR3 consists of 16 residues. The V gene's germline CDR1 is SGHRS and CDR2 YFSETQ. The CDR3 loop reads CASSLEISGGTDEQFF. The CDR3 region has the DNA TGCGCCAGCAGCTTGGAGATTAGCGGGGGGACCGATGAGCAGTTCTTC.

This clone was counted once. Here the CDR3 reads CASSLVFGDGYTF. Written as DNA, the CDR3 is TGTGCCAGCAGCTTAGTTTTCGGAGATGGCTACACCTTC. The chain employs TRBV11-2 and TRBJ1-2, with D uncertain. CDR1 is SGHAT, CDR2 FQNNGV, per germline. The V end lost 1 base, the J end lost 6 bases, and 9 bases lay between the germline ends. There are 13 residues in the CDR3.

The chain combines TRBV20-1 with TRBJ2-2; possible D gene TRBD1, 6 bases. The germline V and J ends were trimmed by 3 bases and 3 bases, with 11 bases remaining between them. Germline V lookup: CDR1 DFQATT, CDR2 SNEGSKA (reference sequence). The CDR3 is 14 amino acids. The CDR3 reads CSASQGRDTGELFF. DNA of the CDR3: TGCAGTGCTAGTCAGGGGCGGGACACCGGGGAGCTGTTTTTT.

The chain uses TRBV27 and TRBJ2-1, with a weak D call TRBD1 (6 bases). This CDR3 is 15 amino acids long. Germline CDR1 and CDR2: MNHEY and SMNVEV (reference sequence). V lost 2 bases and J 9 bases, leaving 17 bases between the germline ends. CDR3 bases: TGTGCCAGCAGTTTACAGGGGATTTCTCAATTTGAGCAGTTCTTC. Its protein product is CASSLQGISQFEQFF.

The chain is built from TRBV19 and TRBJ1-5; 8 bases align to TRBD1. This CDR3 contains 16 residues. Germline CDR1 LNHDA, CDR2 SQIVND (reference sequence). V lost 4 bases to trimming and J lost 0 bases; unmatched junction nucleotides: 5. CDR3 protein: CASSKDRVYSNQPQHF. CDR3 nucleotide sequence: TGTGCCAGTAGTAAGGACAGGGTTTATAGCAATCAGCCCCAGCATTTT.

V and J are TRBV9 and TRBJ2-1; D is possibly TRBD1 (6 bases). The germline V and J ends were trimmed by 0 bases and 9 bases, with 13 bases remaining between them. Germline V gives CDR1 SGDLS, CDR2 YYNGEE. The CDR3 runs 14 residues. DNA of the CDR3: TGTGCCAGCAGCGTAGATCAGGGGCTGGGTGAGCAGTTCTTC. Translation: CASSVDQGLGEQFF.

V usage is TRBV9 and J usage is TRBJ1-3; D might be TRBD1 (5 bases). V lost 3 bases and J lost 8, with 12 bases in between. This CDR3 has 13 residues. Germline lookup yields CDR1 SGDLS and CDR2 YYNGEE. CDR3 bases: TGTGCCAGCAGCGCCTCAGGGTCCCACACCATATATTTT. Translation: CASSASGSHTIYF.

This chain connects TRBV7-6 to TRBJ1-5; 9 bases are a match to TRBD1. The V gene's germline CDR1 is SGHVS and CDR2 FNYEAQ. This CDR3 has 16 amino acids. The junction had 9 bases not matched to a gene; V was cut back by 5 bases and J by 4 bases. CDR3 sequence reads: CASSAWTGDTNQPQHF. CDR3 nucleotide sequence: TGTGCCAGCAGCGCATGGACAGGGGATACTAATCAGCCCCAGCATTTT.

CDR3: CAISEVAVYEQYF. The CDR3 region has the DNA TGTGCCATCAGTGAGGTAGCAGTCTACGAGCAGTACTTC. V gene TRBV10-3 combines with J gene TRBJ2-7; D ambiguous. This CDR3 has 13 amino acids. Trimming stripped 2 bases from V and 3 bases from J, with 8 bases between. Germline lookup yields CDR1 ENHRY and CDR2 SYGVKD.